The rows below give T cell receptor beta chains drawn from one sample of a study of early T cells in non-severe SARS-CoV-2 infection. Each CDR3 protein is one row after TCRdb ran MiXCR on the 5' RACE reads. The repertoire holds tens of thousands of distinct CDR3 sequences, 13% seen once, with 10% in the top ten. The sequencing input was whole blood. The receptors come from an adult who was a healthcare worker with PCR-confirmed SARS-CoV-2 infection or an uninfected control (not recorded which). CDR3s include the opening cysteine and the closing phenylalanine or tryptophan. The order of the fields is D gene, J gene, clone size, V gene, CDR3 protein, CDR3 DNA. D genes are given only for firm matches. Clone size is not always given. Where it is, it says once, few, many or a class for expanded clones.

d_gene: .
j_gene: TRBJ1-4
abundance: .
v_gene: TRBV7-9
CDR3aa: CASSFPLGQPEEKLFF
CDR3nt: TGTGCCAGCAGCTTCCCCCTTGGACAGCCGGAGGAAAAACTGTTTTTT

d_gene: TRBD1
j_gene: TRBJ1-6
abundance: many
v_gene: TRBV2
CDR3aa: CASRQGTGAHSPLHF
CDR3nt: TGTGCCAGCAGACAAGGGACAGGAGCACATTCACCCCTCCACTTT

d_gene: .
j_gene: TRBJ1-6
abundance: many
v_gene: TRBV10-3
CDR3aa: CAAGAAGWNSPLHF
CDR3nt: TGTGCCGCAGGGGCCGCAGGGTGGAATTCACCCCTCCACTTT

d_gene: .
j_gene: TRBJ1-2
abundance: .
v_gene: TRBV6-2/TRBV6-3
CDR3aa: CASSSGSRHGYTF
CDR3nt: TGTGCCAGCAGTTCGGGCAGCCGCCATGGCTACACCTTC

d_gene: .
j_gene: TRBJ1-2
abundance: many
v_gene: TRBV29-1
CDR3aa: CSVAGEANYGYTF
CDR3nt: TGCAGCGTTGCGGGGGAAGCTAACTATGGCTACACCTTC

d_gene: .
j_gene: TRBJ1-1
abundance: many
v_gene: TRBV12-3/TRBV12-4
CDR3aa: CASNRQNTEAFF
CDR3nt: TGTGCCAGCAACAGGCAGAACACTGAAGCTTTCTTT

d_gene: .
j_gene: TRBJ2-6
abundance: few
v_gene: TRBV28
CDR3aa: CASSSYFHRSGANVLTF
CDR3nt: TGTGCCAGCAGTTCTTACTTTCATCGCTCTGGGGCCAACGTCCTGACTTTC

d_gene: .
j_gene: TRBJ1-1
abundance: .
v_gene: TRBV7-9
CDR3aa: CASSSGVDTEAFF
CDR3nt: TGTGCCAGCAGCTCAGGGGTGGACACTGAAGCTTTCTTT

d_gene: .
j_gene: TRBJ1-2
abundance: .
v_gene: TRBV6-6
CDR3aa: CASSTWEPYGYTF
CDR3nt: TGTGCCAGCAGTACCTGGGAACCCTATGGCTACACCTTC

d_gene: .
j_gene: TRBJ2-7
abundance: .
v_gene: TRBV28
CDR3aa: CASSLSVRSSYEQYF
CDR3nt: TGTGCCAGCAGTTTATCAGTAAGAAGCTCCTACGAGCAGTACTTC

d_gene: TRBD1
j_gene: TRBJ2-1
abundance: many
v_gene: TRBV20-1
CDR3aa: CSTQRTGSYNEQFF
CDR3nt: TGCAGTACCCAAAGGACAGGTTCCTACAATGAGCAGTTCTTC

d_gene: TRBD2
j_gene: TRBJ2-7
abundance: many
v_gene: TRBV12-3/TRBV12-4
CDR3aa: CASSFTSPSGKRQYF
CDR3nt: TGTGCCAGCAGTTTTACCTCCCCTAGCGGGAAAAGGCAGTACTTC

d_gene: TRBD2
j_gene: TRBJ2-5
abundance: many
v_gene: TRBV5-5
CDR3aa: CASSLIGEGTQYF
CDR3nt: TGTGCCAGCAGCTTAATAGGGGAGGGGACCCAGTACTTC

d_gene: .
j_gene: TRBJ2-3
abundance: .
v_gene: TRBV12-3/TRBV12-4
CDR3aa: CVSSGGGSVDTQYF
CDR3nt: TGTGTCAGCTCCGGCGGGGGCTCCGTAGATACGCAGTATTTT

d_gene: .
j_gene: TRBJ2-3
abundance: few
v_gene: TRBV10-2
CDR3aa: CASSVQGSTDTQYF
CDR3nt: TGCGCCAGCAGTGTTCAGGGAAGCACAGATACGCAGTATTTT

d_gene: TRBD1
j_gene: TRBJ1-2
abundance: .
v_gene: TRBV29-1
CDR3aa: CSVDRGAYGYTF
CDR3nt: TGCAGCGTTGACAGGGGGGCCTACGGCTACACCTTC

d_gene: .
j_gene: TRBJ2-7
abundance: few
v_gene: TRBV3-1
CDR3aa: CASSQGPLGEQYF
CDR3nt: TGTGCCAGCAGCCAAGGACCTTTGGGAGAGCAGTACTTC

d_gene: TRBD1
j_gene: TRBJ2-7
abundance: few
v_gene: TRBV12-3/TRBV12-4
CDR3aa: CASSRTGTPNEQYF
CDR3nt: TGTGCCAGCAGCCGGACAGGGACCCCCAACGAGCAGTACTTC

d_gene: TRBD2
j_gene: TRBJ2-5
abundance: many
v_gene: TRBV12-3/TRBV12-4
CDR3aa: CASANSGSGETQYF
CDR3nt: TGTGCCAGCGCTAATAGCGGGAGCGGAGAGACCCAGTACTTC

d_gene: .
j_gene: TRBJ2-1
abundance: many
v_gene: TRBV3-1
CDR3aa: CASSQLGASYNEQFF
CDR3nt: TGTGCCAGCAGCCAACTAGGGGCCTCCTACAATGAGCAGTTCTTC

d_gene: TRBD2
j_gene: TRBJ2-4
abundance: many
v_gene: TRBV7-2
CDR3aa: CASSLARLAGAKNIQYF
CDR3nt: TGTGCCAGCAGCTTAGCCAGACTAGCGGGAGCCAAAAACATTCAGTACTTC

d_gene: .
j_gene: TRBJ2-7
abundance: .
v_gene: TRBV29-1
CDR3aa: CSGRATGEQYF
CDR3nt: TGCAGCGGGCGGGCGACGGGCGAGCAGTACTTC

d_gene: .
j_gene: TRBJ1-3
abundance: once
v_gene: TRBV3-1
CDR3aa: CASSPSGGREDTIYF
CDR3nt: TGTGCCAGCAGCCCCAGTGGCGGCAGGGAGGACACCATATATTTT

d_gene: .
j_gene: TRBJ1-1
abundance: .
v_gene: TRBV18
CDR3aa: CASSPPGVPTEAFF
CDR3nt: TGTGCCAGCTCACCACCGGGGGTCCCCACTGAAGCTTTCTTT

d_gene: .
j_gene: TRBJ1-1
abundance: .
v_gene: TRBV18
CDR3aa: CASSLTKVEFSEAFF
CDR3nt: TGTGCCAGCTCACTAACAAAGGTGGAATTCTCTGAAGCTTTCTTT

d_gene: .
j_gene: TRBJ1-1
abundance: many
v_gene: TRBV5-1
CDR3aa: CASSLVGFAEAFF
CDR3nt: TGCGCCAGCAGCTTGGTTGGTTTCGCTGAAGCTTTCTTT

d_gene: .
j_gene: TRBJ1-2
abundance: many
v_gene: TRBV28
CDR3aa: CASSFARYGYTF
CDR3nt: TGTGCCAGCAGTTTTGCCCGCTATGGCTACACCTTC

d_gene: .
j_gene: TRBJ1-1
abundance: many
v_gene: TRBV15
CDR3aa: CATGVGAARDTEAFF
CDR3nt: TGTGCCACCGGAGTAGGGGCAGCTAGGGACACTGAAGCTTTCTTT

d_gene: .
j_gene: TRBJ1-4
abundance: few
v_gene: TRBV9
CDR3aa: CASSGRMGPGEKLFF
CDR3nt: TGTGCCAGCAGCGGGAGGATGGGGCCTGGTGAAAAACTGTTTTTT

d_gene: .
j_gene: TRBJ2-3
abundance: many
v_gene: TRBV7-9
CDR3aa: CASSLAVTGRRTDTQYF
CDR3nt: TGTGCCAGCAGCTTAGCTGTAACCGGCAGGCGCACAGATACGCAGTATTTT

d_gene: .
j_gene: TRBJ2-1
abundance: .
v_gene: TRBV20-1
CDR3aa: CSTHRGRALNEQFF
CDR3nt: TGCAGTACCCATAGGGGGAGGGCCCTCAATGAGCAGTTCTTC

d_gene: TRBD1
j_gene: TRBJ1-5
abundance: .
v_gene: TRBV9
CDR3aa: CASSAPTGGPQHF
CDR3nt: TGTGCCAGCAGCGCCCCCACAGGGGGTCCCCAGCATTTT

d_gene: .
j_gene: TRBJ2-2
abundance: few
v_gene: TRBV11-3
CDR3aa: CASSLALTRDTGELFF
CDR3nt: TGTGCCAGCAGCTTAGCCCTTACTAGGGACACCGGGGAGCTGTTTTTT

d_gene: TRBD2
j_gene: TRBJ2-1
abundance: few
v_gene: TRBV28
CDR3aa: CASSLVIAGIYNEQFF
CDR3nt: TGTGCCAGCAGTTTAGTTATAGCGGGGATCTACAATGAGCAGTTCTTC

d_gene: TRBD2
j_gene: TRBJ2-2
abundance: .
v_gene: TRBV6-6
CDR3aa: CASSYIAGGNTGELFF
CDR3nt: TGTGCCAGCAGTTATATAGCGGGGGGGAACACCGGGGAGCTGTTTTTT

d_gene: .
j_gene: TRBJ1-3
abundance: many
v_gene: TRBV7-9
CDR3aa: CASSWERSPGNTIYF
CDR3nt: TGTGCCAGCAGCTGGGAACGATCCCCTGGAAACACCATATATTTT

d_gene: TRBD1
j_gene: TRBJ1-6
abundance: .
v_gene: TRBV5-1
CDR3aa: CASSLAERRTGGNSPLHF
CDR3nt: TGCGCCAGCAGCTTGGCGGAACGAAGGACAGGAGGCAATTCACCCCTCCACTTT

d_gene: .
j_gene: TRBJ1-5
abundance: .
v_gene: TRBV20-1
CDR3aa: CSAYSVDQPQHF
CDR3nt: TGCAGTGCTTACAGTGTGGATCAGCCCCAGCATTTT

d_gene: .
j_gene: TRBJ1-5
abundance: few
v_gene: TRBV18
CDR3aa: CASSLQGGSNQPQHF
CDR3nt: TGTGCCAGCTCTTTACAGGGAGGGAGCAATCAGCCCCAGCATTTT

d_gene: TRBD2
j_gene: TRBJ2-2
abundance: few
v_gene: TRBV7-2
CDR3aa: CASTPTVRGGYGGELFF
CDR3nt: TGTGCCAGCACCCCTACTGTGCGGGGGGGATACGGCGGGGAGCTGTTTTTT

d_gene: TRBD1
j_gene: TRBJ1-2
abundance: .
v_gene: TRBV7-8
CDR3aa: CASSVTGGSNGYTF
CDR3nt: TGTGCCAGCAGCGTGACAGGGGGCTCAAATGGCTACACCTTC

d_gene: .
j_gene: TRBJ1-1
abundance: few
v_gene: TRBV28
CDR3aa: CASSPLGTEAFF
CDR3nt: TGTGCCAGCAGCCCGTTGGGGACTGAAGCTTTCTTT

d_gene: .
j_gene: TRBJ2-7
abundance: many
v_gene: TRBV4-2
CDR3aa: CASSQGSGTYEQYF
CDR3nt: TGTGCCAGCAGCCAAGGAAGCGGCACCTACGAGCAGTACTTC

d_gene: .
j_gene: TRBJ1-2
abundance: few
v_gene: TRBV28
CDR3aa: CASSLPSIGYTF
CDR3nt: TGTGCCAGCAGTTTACCCTCTATAGGCTACACCTTC

d_gene: .
j_gene: TRBJ1-1
abundance: many
v_gene: TRBV2
CDR3aa: CASRLGSPMNTEAFF
CDR3nt: TGTGCCAGCAGACTCGGGTCTCCCATGAACACTGAAGCTTTCTTT

d_gene: .
j_gene: TRBJ1-2
abundance: .
v_gene: TRBV12-3/TRBV12-4
CDR3aa: CASRPSLRGYGYTF
CDR3nt: TGTGCCAGCAGACCTTCCCTGAGGGGTTATGGCTACACCTTC

d_gene: .
j_gene: TRBJ1-1
abundance: .
v_gene: TRBV5-1
CDR3aa: CASSSDPNTEAFF
CDR3nt: TGCGCCAGCAGCTCAGACCCGAACACTGAAGCTTTCTTT

d_gene: .
j_gene: TRBJ1-1
abundance: many
v_gene: TRBV5-1
CDR3aa: CASRAGENTEAFF
CDR3nt: TGCGCCAGCAGGGCAGGTGAGAACACTGAAGCTTTCTTT

d_gene: .
j_gene: TRBJ1-1
abundance: .
v_gene: TRBV7-8
CDR3aa: CASSLAVQGGKAFF
CDR3nt: TGTGCCAGCAGCTTAGCCGTGCAGGGTGGAAAAGCTTTCTTT

d_gene: TRBD2
j_gene: TRBJ2-1
abundance: few
v_gene: TRBV20-1
CDR3aa: CSARIAGSSYNEQFF
CDR3nt: TGCAGTGCTAGAATAGCGGGTAGCTCCTACAATGAGCAGTTCTTC

d_gene: .
j_gene: TRBJ1-1
abundance: .
v_gene: TRBV6-5
CDR3aa: CASSSFTEAFF
CDR3nt: TGTGCCAGCAGTTCCTTCACTGAAGCTTTCTTT

d_gene: .
j_gene: TRBJ2-7
abundance: .
v_gene: TRBV7-9
CDR3aa: CASSSMLGQEPENF
CDR3nt: TGTGCCAGCAGCTCCATGTTGGGGCAGGAACCCGAGAACTTC

d_gene: .
j_gene: TRBJ2-7
abundance: .
v_gene: TRBV5-1
CDR3aa: CASSLFPGVGYEQYF
CDR3nt: TGCGCCAGCAGCTTGTTCCCGGGAGTTGGATACGAGCAGTACTTC

d_gene: .
j_gene: TRBJ2-1
abundance: many
v_gene: TRBV9
CDR3aa: CASSVEGGAEQFF
CDR3nt: TGTGCCAGCAGCGTAGAAGGGGGGGCTGAGCAGTTCTTC

d_gene: .
j_gene: TRBJ2-1
abundance: few
v_gene: TRBV29-1
CDR3aa: CSVGSRNEQFF
CDR3nt: TGCAGCGTTGGATCCCGAAATGAGCAGTTCTTC

d_gene: TRBD1
j_gene: TRBJ2-3
abundance: .
v_gene: TRBV19
CDR3aa: CASSTIGQGADTQYF
CDR3nt: TGTGCCAGTAGTACTATCGGACAGGGAGCAGATACACAGTATTTT